These T cell receptor beta chains were read from a single sample in a study of blood T cells in healthy people across ages. TCRdb re-derived calls from the 5' RACE reads in MiXCR, one entry per CDR3 protein. The data contain some 690,000 distinct CDR3 sequences, 20% to 25% of them singletons. The sequenced sample was blood. The receptors stem from a man between 65 and 85 years old in good health. The CDR3 runs from the conserved cysteine through the conserved F or W. Fields, in order: clone size, J gene, D gene, V gene, CDR3 protein, CDR3 DNA. D genes are given only for firm matches. Size is omitted from some rows. Given values are once, few, many or a class for expanded clones.

few,TRBJ2-1,TRBD2,TRBV4-2,CASSSGTSGDNEQFF,TGTGCCAGCAGCTCCGGGACTAGCGGTGACAATGAGCAGTTCTTC
few,TRBJ1-1,.,TRBV28,CASSRDRPNEEAFF,TGTGCCAGCAGCCGGGACCGCCCGAACGAGGAAGCTTTCTTT
.,TRBJ2-5,TRBD2,TRBV28,CASSLASGGQETQYF,TGTGCCAGCAGTTTGGCTAGCGGGGGCCAAGAGACCCAGTACTTC
.,TRBJ2-1,.,TRBV29-1,CSVRRRSTYNEQFF,TGCAGCGTAAGGCGGCGGTCCACCTACAATGAGCAGTTCTTC
.,TRBJ2-5,.,TRBV10-3,CAISARQDLRTEQYF,TGTGCCATCAGCGCGAGACAGGACCTACGGACAGAGCAGTACTTC
few,TRBJ1-4,.,TRBV29-1,CSVDGISGEKLFF,TGCAGCGTTGACGGGATAAGTGGTGAAAAACTGTTTTTT
many,TRBJ2-7,.,TRBV6-2/TRBV6-3,CASKELGTGPRGFYEQYF,TGTGCCAGCAAAGAATTAGGTACGGGACCCCGGGGGTTCTACGAGCAGTACTTC
few,TRBJ2-6,.,TRBV28,CASSLMSGANVLTF,TGTGCCAGCAGTTTGATGTCTGGGGCCAACGTCCTGACTTTC
.,TRBJ2-3,TRBD1,TRBV4-2,CASSQEASRGPKDTQYF,TGTGCCAGCAGCCAAGAGGCAAGCAGGGGGCCTAAGGATACGCAGTATTTT
.,TRBJ2-2,.,TRBV5-1,CASSQGETGELFF,TGCGCCAGCTCGCAGGGAGAGACCGGGGAGCTGTTTTTT
.,TRBJ2-3,.,TRBV11-2,CASSPSPTTPPDTQYF,TGTGCCAGCAGCCCCTCGCCGACAACACCACCAGATACGCAGTATTTT
.,TRBJ2-3,TRBD2,TRBV7-8,CASTGGSGVHTDTQYF,TGTGCCAGCACCGGCGGTAGCGGGGTACACACAGATACGCAGTATTTT
.,TRBJ1-2,.,TRBV7-6,CASSLIGRGYTF,TGTGCCAGCAGCTTAATCGGGCGTGGCTACACCTTC
few,TRBJ1-1,TRBD1,TRBV6-6,CASIKRGRAAEAFF,TGTGCCAGCATTAAAAGGGGGCGGGCCGCTGAAGCTTTCTTT
few,TRBJ2-7,.,TRBV20-1,CSAVDPPGASSHGGSYEQYF,TGCAGTGCCGTCGATCCTCCGGGCGCATCTTCACATGGGGGCTCCTACGAGCAGTACTTC
many,TRBJ2-7,TRBD1,TRBV29-1,CSVERTGNEQYF,TGCAGCGTTGAACGGACAGGGAACGAGCAGTACTTC
.,TRBJ2-2,.,TRBV7-9,CASSFNLGTGELFF,TGTGCCAGCAGCTTTAATCTAGGAACCGGGGAGCTGTTTTTT
.,TRBJ2-1,.,TRBV20-1,CSARENRRSEQFF,TGCAGTGCTAGAGAAAACCGCCGTTCTGAGCAGTTCTTC
few,TRBJ1-1,TRBD1,TRBV27,CASSSHGTGGEGTEAFF,TGTGCCAGCAGTTCTCACGGGACAGGGGGCGAGGGCACTGAAGCCTTCTTT
few,TRBJ2-3,TRBD2,TRBV6-5,CASSYLAGGADTQYF,TGTGCCAGCAGTTACTTAGCGGGGGGGGCAGATACGCAGTATTTT
.,TRBJ2-7,TRBD1,TRBV2,CASRDRVNSYEQYF,TGTGCCAGCAGGGACAGGGTTAACTCCTACGAGCAGTACTTC
few,TRBJ1-1,TRBD1,TRBV27,CASSPRQGKVNTEAFF,TGTGCCAGCAGTCCTAGACAGGGTAAAGTGAACACTGAAGCTTTCTTT
few,TRBJ2-7,TRBD2,TRBV5-1,CASSLGTRMAEQYF,TGCGCCAGCAGCTTGGGGACTAGGATGGCCGAGCAGTACTTC
.,TRBJ1-2,.,TRBV10-3,CAISVGDRAGYTF,TGTGCCATCAGTGTAGGTGATAGGGCTGGCTACACCTTC
.,TRBJ1-1,TRBD1,TRBV28,CASSPGTGEGNTEAFF,TGTGCCAGCAGTCCCGGGACAGGGGAAGGGAACACTGAAGCTTTCTTT
few,TRBJ1-2,TRBD1,TRBV12-3/TRBV12-4,CASSSLGQTGYTF,TGTGCCAGCAGTTCCCTGGGACAGACGGGCTACACCTTC
.,TRBJ2-1,.,TRBV6-2/TRBV6-3,CASSHGAKQFF,TGTGCCAGCAGTCACGGAGCGAAGCAGTTCTTC
few,TRBJ2-5,.,TRBV5-5,CASSLDSQKETQYF,TGTGCCAGCAGCTTGGATTCCCAAAAAGAGACCCAGTACTTC
few,TRBJ1-3,.,TRBV18,CASSYEPSFVGNTIYF,TGTGCCAGCTCATATGAGCCCAGCTTCGTTGGAAACACCATATATTTT
few,TRBJ2-5,.,TRBV7-7,CASSPLVETQYF,TGTGCCAGCAGCCCCCTGGTGGAGACCCAGTACTTC
few,TRBJ1-5,.,TRBV19,CASTSTVLYSNQPQHF,TGTGCCAGTACCTCTACAGTCCTTTATAGCAATCAGCCCCAGCATTTT
.,TRBJ1-1,.,TRBV18,CASSPGIQGLNTEAFF,TGTGCCAGCTCACCAGGGATACAGGGTTTGAACACTGAAGCTTTCTTT
.,TRBJ2-5,.,TRBV6-5,CASSQRGPEETQYF,TGTGCCAGCAGTCAGCGAGGTCCAGAAGAGACCCAGTACTTC
few,TRBJ2-4,.,TRBV5-4,CASSPQAGEVDIQYF,TGTGCCAGCAGCCCTCAGGCAGGGGAGGTGGACATTCAGTACTTC
few,TRBJ2-5,TRBD2,TRBV27,CASSPQASGHGSVRQETQYF,TGTGCCAGCAGTCCCCAGGCTAGCGGGCACGGGAGTGTGAGACAAGAGACCCAGTACTTC
few,TRBJ1-1,TRBD1,TRBV4-1,CASSLMTGKNTEAFF,TGCGCCAGCAGCCTGATGACAGGGAAAAACACTGAAGCTTTCTTT
few,TRBJ2-3,.,TRBV6-2/TRBV6-3,CASSQLTGWDTQYF,TGTGCCAGCAGCCAGCTGACTGGATGGGATACGCAGTATTTT
.,TRBJ2-5,TRBD1,TRBV5-1,CASSSRTGDVETQYF,TGCGCCAGCAGCTCTAGGACAGGGGATGTGGAGACCCAGTACTTC
hyperexpanded,TRBJ2-5,TRBD1,TRBV12-3/TRBV12-4,CASTTLDREETQYF,TGTGCCAGCACCACCTTGGACAGGGAAGAGACCCAGTACTTC
few,TRBJ1-2,TRBD1,TRBV29-1,CSVEDRVTGHYGYTF,TGCAGCGTTGAAGATCGAGTGACAGGGCACTATGGCTACACCTTC
few,TRBJ1-6,TRBD1,TRBV20-1,CSASGRTGDSPLHF,TGCAGTGCTTCGGGGAGGACAGGGGATTCACCCCTCCACTTT
.,TRBJ1-3,TRBD1,TRBV24-1,CATSDHGTGDGNTIYF,TGTGCCACCAGTGACCACGGGACAGGGGACGGAAACACCATATATTTT
.,TRBJ2-3,.,TRBV20-1,CSAPDTRADTQYF,TGCAGTGCTCCCGACACTAGGGCAGATACGCAGTATTTT
.,TRBJ2-1,.,TRBV7-8,CASSLETAYNEQFF,TGTGCCAGCAGCTTAGAAACAGCCTACAATGAGCAGTTCTTC
few,TRBJ1-2,.,TRBV29-1,CSVEEPGFYGYTF,TGCAGCGTTGAAGAACCAGGGTTCTATGGCTACACCTTC
.,TRBJ1-5,TRBD1,TRBV2,CASSGYVGQGNQPQHF,TGTGCCAGCAGCGGTTATGTGGGACAGGGCAATCAGCCCCAGCATTTT
few,TRBJ2-1,.,TRBV7-9,CASSLGFPLDEQFF,TGTGCCAGCAGCTTAGGGTTCCCTCTGGATGAGCAGTTCTTC